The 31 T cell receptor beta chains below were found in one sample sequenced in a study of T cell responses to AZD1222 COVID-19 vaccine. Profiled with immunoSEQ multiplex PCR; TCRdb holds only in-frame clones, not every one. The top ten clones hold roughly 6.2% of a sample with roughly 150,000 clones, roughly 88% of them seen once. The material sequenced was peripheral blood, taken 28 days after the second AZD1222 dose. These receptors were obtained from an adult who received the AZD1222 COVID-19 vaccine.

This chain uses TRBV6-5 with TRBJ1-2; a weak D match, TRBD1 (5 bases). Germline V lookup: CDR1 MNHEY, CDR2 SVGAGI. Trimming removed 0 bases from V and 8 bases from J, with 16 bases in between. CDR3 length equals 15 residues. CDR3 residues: CASSYSNQGGGGYTF. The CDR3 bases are TGTGCCAGCAGTTACTCGAATCAGGGAGGAGGAGGCTACACCTTC.

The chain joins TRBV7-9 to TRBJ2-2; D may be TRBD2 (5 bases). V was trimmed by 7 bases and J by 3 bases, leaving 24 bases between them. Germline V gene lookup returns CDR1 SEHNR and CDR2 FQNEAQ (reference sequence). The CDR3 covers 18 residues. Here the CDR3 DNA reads TGTGCCAGCAACTGGGCGCGGGTCTTACGGGCGGACACCGGGGAGCTGTTTTTT. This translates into CASNWARVLRADTGELFF.

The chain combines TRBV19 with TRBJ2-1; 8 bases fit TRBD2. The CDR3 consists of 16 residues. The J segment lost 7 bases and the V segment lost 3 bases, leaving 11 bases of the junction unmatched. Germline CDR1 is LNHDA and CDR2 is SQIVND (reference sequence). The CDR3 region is CASSMRREAKGNEQFF. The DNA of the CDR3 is TGTGCCAGTAGTATGAGGCGGGAGGCAAAGGGTAATGAGCAGTTCTTC.

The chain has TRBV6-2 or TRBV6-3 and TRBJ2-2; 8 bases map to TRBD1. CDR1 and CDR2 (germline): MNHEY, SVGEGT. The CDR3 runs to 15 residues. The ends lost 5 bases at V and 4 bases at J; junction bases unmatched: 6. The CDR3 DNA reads TGTGCCAGCAGTACAGGGGGACGGGGCACCGGGGAGCTGTTTTTT. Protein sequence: CASSTGGRGTGELFF.

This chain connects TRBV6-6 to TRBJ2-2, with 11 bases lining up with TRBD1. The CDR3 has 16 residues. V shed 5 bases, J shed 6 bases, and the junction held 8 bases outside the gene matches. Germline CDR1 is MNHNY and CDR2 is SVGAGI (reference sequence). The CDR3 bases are TGTGCCAGCAGTGCACGACCGGGACAGGGGGCCGGGGAGCTGTTTTTT. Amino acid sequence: CASSARPGQGAGELFF.

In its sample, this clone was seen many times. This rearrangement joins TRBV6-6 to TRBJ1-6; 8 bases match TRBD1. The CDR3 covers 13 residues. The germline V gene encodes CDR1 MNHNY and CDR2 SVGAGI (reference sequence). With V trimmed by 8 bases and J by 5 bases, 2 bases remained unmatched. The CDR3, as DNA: TGTGCCAGCGGACAGGGAGATAATTCACCCCTCCACTTT. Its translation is CASGQGDNSPLHF.

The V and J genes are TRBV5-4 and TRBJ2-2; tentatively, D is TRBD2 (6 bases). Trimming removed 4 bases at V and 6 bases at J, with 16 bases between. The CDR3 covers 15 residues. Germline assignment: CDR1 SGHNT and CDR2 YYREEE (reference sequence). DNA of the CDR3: TGTGCCAGCAGCGCGGGACTTCCTGGGGCCGGGGAGCTGTTTTTT. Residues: CASSAGLPGAGELFF.

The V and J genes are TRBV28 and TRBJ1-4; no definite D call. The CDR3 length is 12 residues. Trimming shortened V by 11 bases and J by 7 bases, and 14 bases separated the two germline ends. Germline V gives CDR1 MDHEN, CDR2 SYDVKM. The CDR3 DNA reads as TGTGCCGTCGGTGGTAGCGTTGAAAAACTGTTTTTT. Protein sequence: CAVGGSVEKLFF.

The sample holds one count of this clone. CDR3 sequence: CASSTGDSTNEKLFF. Here the CDR3 DNA reads TGTGCCAGTAGTACAGGGGATTCAACTAATGAAAAACTGTTTTTT. The chain carries TRBV19 and TRBJ1-4; tentative D call: TRBD1 (6 bases). The CDR3 totals 15 residues. The germline V gene encodes CDR1 LNHDA and CDR2 SQIVND (reference sequence). The V end was cut by 4 bases, the J end by 0 bases, with 9 bases between.

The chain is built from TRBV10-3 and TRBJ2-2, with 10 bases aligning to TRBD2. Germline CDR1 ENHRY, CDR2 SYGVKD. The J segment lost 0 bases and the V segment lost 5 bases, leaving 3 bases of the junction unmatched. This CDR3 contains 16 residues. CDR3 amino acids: CAISRTSGANTGELFF. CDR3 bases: TGTGCCATCAGTCGGACTAGCGGTGCGAACACCGGGGAGCTGTTTTTT.

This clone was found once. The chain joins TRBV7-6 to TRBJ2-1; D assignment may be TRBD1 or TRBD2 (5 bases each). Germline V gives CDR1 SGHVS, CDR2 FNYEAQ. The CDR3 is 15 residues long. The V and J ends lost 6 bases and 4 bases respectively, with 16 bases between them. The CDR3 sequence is CASRPGASEYNEQFF. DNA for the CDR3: TGTGCCAGCAGACCCGGGGCTTCGGAGTACAATGAGCAGTTCTTC. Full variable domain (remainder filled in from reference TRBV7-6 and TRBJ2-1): GAGVSQSPRYKVTKRGQDVALRCDPISGHVSLYWYRQALGQGPEFLTYFNYEAQQDKSGLPNDRFSAERPEGSISTLTIQRTEQRDSAMYRCASRPGASEYNEQFFGPGTRLTVL.

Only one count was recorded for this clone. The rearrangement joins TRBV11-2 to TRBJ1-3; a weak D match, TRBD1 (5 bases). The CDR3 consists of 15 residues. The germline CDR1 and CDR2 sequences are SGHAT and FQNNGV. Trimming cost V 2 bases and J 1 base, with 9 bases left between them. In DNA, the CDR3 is TGTGCCAGCAGCTTAAGCCGACAGTCTGGAAACACCATATATTTT. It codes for CASSLSRQSGNTIYF. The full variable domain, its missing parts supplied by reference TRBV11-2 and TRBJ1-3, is EAGVAQSPRYKIIEKRQSVAFWCNPISGHATLYWYQQILGQGPKLLIQFQNNGVVDDSQLPKDRFSAERLKGVDSTLKIQPAKLEDSAVYLCASSLSRQSGNTIYFGEGSWLTVV.

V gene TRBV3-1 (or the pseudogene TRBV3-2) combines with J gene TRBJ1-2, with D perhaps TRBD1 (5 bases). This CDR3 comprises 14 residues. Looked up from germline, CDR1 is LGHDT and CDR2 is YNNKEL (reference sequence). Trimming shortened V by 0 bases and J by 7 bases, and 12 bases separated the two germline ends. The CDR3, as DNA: TGTGCCAGCAGCCAAGATCTGGGGCTGGGTGGCTACACCTTC. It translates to CASSQDLGLGGYTF.

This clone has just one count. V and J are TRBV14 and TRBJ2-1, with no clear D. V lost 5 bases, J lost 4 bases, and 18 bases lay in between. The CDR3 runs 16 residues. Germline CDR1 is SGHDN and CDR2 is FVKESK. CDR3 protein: CASSYNTLPPYNEQFF. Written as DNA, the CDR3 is TGTGCCAGCAGCTACAACACCCTACCCCCTTACAATGAGCAGTTCTTC. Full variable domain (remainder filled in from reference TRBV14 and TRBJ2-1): EAGVTQFPSHSVIEKGQTVTLRCDPISGHDNLYWYRRVMGKEIKFLLHFVKESKQDESGMPNNRFLAERTGGTYSTLKVQPAELEDSGVYFCASSYNTLPPYNEQFFGPGTRLTVL.

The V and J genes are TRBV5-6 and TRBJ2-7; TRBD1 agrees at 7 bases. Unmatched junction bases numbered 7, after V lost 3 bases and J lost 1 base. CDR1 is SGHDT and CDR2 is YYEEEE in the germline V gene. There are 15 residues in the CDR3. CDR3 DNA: TGTGCCAGCAGCTGGGGGATACAGGGGTCCTACGAGCAGTACTTC. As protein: CASSWGIQGSYEQYF.

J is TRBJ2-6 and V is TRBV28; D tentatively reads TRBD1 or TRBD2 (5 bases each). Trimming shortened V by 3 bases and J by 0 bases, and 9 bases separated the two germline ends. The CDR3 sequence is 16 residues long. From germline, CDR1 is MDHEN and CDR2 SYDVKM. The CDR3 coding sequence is TGTGCCAGCAGTTTTGGGGGTTTCTCTGGGGCCAACGTCCTGACTTTC. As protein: CASSFGGFSGANVLTF.

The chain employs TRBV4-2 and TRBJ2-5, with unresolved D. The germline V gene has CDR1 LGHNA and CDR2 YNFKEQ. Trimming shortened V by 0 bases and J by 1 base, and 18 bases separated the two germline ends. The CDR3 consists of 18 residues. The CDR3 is CASSQDPADHYFQETQYF. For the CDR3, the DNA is TGTGCCAGCAGCCAAGATCCGGCGGATCACTACTTCCAAGAGACCCAGTACTTC.

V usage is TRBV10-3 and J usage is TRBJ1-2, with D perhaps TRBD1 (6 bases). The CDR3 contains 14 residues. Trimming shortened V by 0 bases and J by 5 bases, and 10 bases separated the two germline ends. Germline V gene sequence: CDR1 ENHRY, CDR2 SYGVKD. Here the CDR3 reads CAISESGGGYGYTF. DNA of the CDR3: TGTGCCATCAGTGAGTCTGGAGGGGGGTATGGCTACACCTTC.

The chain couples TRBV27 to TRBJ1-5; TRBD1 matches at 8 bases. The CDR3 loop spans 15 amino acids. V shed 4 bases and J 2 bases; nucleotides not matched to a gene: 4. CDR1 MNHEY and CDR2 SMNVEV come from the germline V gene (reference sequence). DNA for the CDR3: TGTGCCAGCAGTTCCAGGGGGCATGGCAATCAGCCCCAGCATTTT. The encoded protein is CASSSRGHGNQPQHF.

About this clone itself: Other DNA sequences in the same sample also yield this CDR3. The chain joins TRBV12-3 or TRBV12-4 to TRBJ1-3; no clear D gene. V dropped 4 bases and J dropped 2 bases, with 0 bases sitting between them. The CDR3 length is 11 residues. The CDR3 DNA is TGTGCCAGCAGTTCTGGAAACACCATATATTTT. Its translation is CASSSGNTIYF.

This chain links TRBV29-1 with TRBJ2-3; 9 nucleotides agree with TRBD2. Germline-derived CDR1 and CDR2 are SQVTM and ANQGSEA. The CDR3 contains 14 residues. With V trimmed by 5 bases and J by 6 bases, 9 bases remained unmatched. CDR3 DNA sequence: TGCAGCGTTAGAAGCGGGGGGTTTCTGGATACGCAGTATTTT. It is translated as CSVRSGGFLDTQYF.

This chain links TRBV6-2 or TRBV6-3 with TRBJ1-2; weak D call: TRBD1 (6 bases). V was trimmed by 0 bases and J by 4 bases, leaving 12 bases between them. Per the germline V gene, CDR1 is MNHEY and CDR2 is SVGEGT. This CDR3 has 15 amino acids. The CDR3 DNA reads TGTGCCAGCAGTTACTCGGCCGGGACAACCTATGGCTACACCTTC. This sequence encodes CASSYSAGTTYGYTF.

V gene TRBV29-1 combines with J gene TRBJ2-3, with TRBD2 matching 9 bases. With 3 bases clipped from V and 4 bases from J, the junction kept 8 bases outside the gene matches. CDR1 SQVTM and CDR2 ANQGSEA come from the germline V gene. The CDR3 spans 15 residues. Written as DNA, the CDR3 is TGCAGCGTTGAGGTGGCGGGAGGGCCATCAGATACGCAGTATTTT. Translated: CSVEVAGGPSDTQYF.

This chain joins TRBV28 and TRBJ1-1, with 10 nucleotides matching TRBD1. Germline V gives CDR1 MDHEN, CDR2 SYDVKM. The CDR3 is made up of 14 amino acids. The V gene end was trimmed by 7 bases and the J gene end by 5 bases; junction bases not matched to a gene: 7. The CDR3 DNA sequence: TGTGCCAGCAAATCGGGACAGGGGAGAACTGAAGCTTTCTTT. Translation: CASKSGQGRTEAFF.

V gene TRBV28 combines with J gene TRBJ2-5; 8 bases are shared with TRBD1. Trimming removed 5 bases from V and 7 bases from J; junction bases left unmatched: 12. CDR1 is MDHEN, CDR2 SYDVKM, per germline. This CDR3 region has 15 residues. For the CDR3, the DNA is TGTGCCAGCAGTCCTCACTCTCAGGGGGCTGGGACCCAGTACTTC. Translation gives CASSPHSQGAGTQYF.

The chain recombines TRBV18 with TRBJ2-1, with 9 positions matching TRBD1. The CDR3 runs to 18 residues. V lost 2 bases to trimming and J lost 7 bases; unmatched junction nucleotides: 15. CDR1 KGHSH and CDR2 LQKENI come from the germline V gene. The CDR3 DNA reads TGTGCCAGCTCACCATCAATACTCGGGACAGGGAGTGTGAATGAGCAGTTCTTC. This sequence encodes CASSPSILGTGSVNEQFF.

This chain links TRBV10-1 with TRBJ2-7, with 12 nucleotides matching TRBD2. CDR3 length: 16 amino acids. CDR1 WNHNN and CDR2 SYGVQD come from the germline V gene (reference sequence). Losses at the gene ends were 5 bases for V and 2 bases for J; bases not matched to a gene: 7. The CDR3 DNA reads TGCGCCAGCAGTTGTGGACTAGCGGGGCCAACCTACGAGCAGTACTTC. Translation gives CASSCGLAGPTYEQYF.

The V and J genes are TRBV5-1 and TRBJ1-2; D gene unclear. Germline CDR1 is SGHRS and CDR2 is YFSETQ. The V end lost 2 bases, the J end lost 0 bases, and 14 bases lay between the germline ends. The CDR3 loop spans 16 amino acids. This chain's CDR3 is CASSLLDGTSNYGYTF. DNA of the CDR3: TGCGCCAGCAGCTTACTAGACGGAACCTCTAACTATGGCTACACCTTC.

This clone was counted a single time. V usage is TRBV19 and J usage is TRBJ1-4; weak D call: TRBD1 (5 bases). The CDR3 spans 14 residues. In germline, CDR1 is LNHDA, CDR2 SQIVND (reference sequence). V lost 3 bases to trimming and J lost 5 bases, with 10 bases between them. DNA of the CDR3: TGTGCCAGTAGTATTCCTGGGGCCAATGAAAAACTGTTTTTT. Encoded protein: CASSIPGANEKLFF.

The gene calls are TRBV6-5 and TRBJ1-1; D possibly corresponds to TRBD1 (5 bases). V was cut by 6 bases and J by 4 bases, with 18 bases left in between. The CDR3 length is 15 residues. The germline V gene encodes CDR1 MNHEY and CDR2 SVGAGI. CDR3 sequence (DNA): TGTGCCAGCAGGGGTATGTGGGGCGCGAGCACTGAAGCTTTCTTT. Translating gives CASRGMWGASTEAFF.

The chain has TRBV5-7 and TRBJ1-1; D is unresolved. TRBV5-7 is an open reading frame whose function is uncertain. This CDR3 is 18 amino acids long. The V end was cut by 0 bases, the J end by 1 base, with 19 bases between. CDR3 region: CASSLAGRRYRQNTEAFF. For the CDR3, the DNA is TGTGCCAGCAGCTTGGCCGGTCGGCGTTATAGACAGAACACTGAAGCTTTCTTT.